One and the same sample provided the 10 T cell receptor beta chains below, sequenced in a study of beta chain features in type 1 diabetes. Study-wide points: Type 1 diabetes patients showed a moderate but significant shortening of TCRB CDR3s in all four CD4+ subsets.

The isolated RNA, all of it, was reverse transcribed, so expressed TCRB transcripts were what got sequenced. The method was immunoSEQ multiplex PCR; TCRdb's version includes in-frame clones alone and lacks a portion of them. This sample carries 350,000 to 450,000 clones, roughly an eighth of them seen once, and the ten largest clones take roughly 0.0097%. Antigens for these TCRs are unknown. Sequenced: naive CD4+ T cells from blood. These receptors were collected from a woman in her late teens or twenties with type 1 diabetes.

There are a few counts of this clone. The rearrangement joins TRBV7-2 to TRBJ2-1; D unresolved. CDR1 and CDR2 (germline): SGHTA, FQGNSA. Trimming pared 5 bases from V and 10 bases from J, leaving 9 bases between. This CDR3 region has 11 residues. The CDR3 DNA reads TGTGCCAGCAGCCTTGAACTAGAGCAGTTCTTC. Residues: CASSLELEQFF.

The V call is TRBV6-1, the J call TRBJ2-1; tentative D call: TRBD1 (5 bases). Germline CDR1 is MNHNS and CDR2 is SASEGT. The V end lost 2 bases, the J end lost 6 bases, and 23 bases lay between the germline ends. This CDR3 is built from 18 residues. The chain's CDR3 is CASSESQGWYRWPNEQFF. As DNA, the CDR3 is TGTGCCAGCAGTGAATCCCAGGGCTGGTACCGGTGGCCCAATGAGCAGTTCTTC.

This chain links TRBV7-2 with TRBJ2-4; D might be TRBD2 (6 bases). Trimming stripped 6 bases from V and 0 bases from J, with 9 bases between. This CDR3 comprises 14 residues. Germline loops: CDR1 SGHTA, CDR2 FQGNSA. CDR3 protein: CASSGEVAKNIQYF. CDR3 DNA: TGTGCCAGCAGTGGGGAGGTAGCCAAAAACATTCAGTACTTC.

The rearrangement links TRBV4-2 to TRBJ2-7; 9 bases align to TRBD2. Germline assignment: CDR1 LGHNA and CDR2 YNFKEQ. The length of the CDR3 is 15 residues. V dropped 3 bases and J dropped 2; count of bases not matched to a gene: 5. The CDR3 spells CASSHKAGGPYEQYF. Here the CDR3 DNA reads TGTGCCAGCAGCCACAAGGCGGGAGGGCCCTACGAGCAGTACTTC.

This clone was picked up a small number of times. This sequence joins TRBV7-9 and TRBJ2-5; 7 bases match TRBD2. This CDR3 is built from 15 residues. Germline V CDR1 and CDR2: SEHNR, FQNEAQ (reference sequence). Trimming cost V 0 bases and J 2 bases; bases outside gene matches: 3. This CDR3 reads CASSLALADQETQYF. CDR3 nucleotides: TGTGCCAGCAGCTTAGCCCTAGCGGATCAAGAGACCCAGTACTTC.

This chain joins TRBV6-5 and TRBJ2-5, with a tentative D call TRBD1 (5 bases). Trimming took off 2 bases at V and 5 bases at J, with 9 bases between the two ends. CDR1 is MNHEY and CDR2 is SVGAGI in the germline V gene. There are 13 residues in the CDR3. The DNA of the CDR3 is TGTGCCAGCAGTTACAAGAAGGGGGAGACCCAGTACTTC. Translating it yields CASSYKKGETQYF.

The chain links TRBV25-1 to TRBJ2-7, with D uncertain. Trimming removed 6 bases at V and 3 bases at J, with 6 bases between. The CDR3 is 11 residues long. CDR1 is MGHDK and CDR2 is SYGVNS in the germline V gene. The CDR3 sequence is CASSQFYEQYF. In nucleotides, the CDR3 is TGTGCCAGCAGCCAATTCTACGAGCAGTACTTC.

This clone was picked up a small number of times. The genes are TRBV25-1 and TRBJ1-2; D gene uncertain. The CDR3 length is 13 residues. V was shortened by 7 bases and J by 8 bases, with 17 bases between the two germline ends. Germline CDR1 reads MGHDK; CDR2 reads SYGVNS. CDR3 loop: CASKPWREEGYTF. Here the CDR3 DNA reads TGTGCCAGCAAACCCTGGAGGGAGGAGGGCTACACCTTC.

V usage is TRBV20-1 and J usage is TRBJ2-7, with D possibly matching TRBD2 (7 bases). This CDR3 has 11 amino acids. The V end lost 7 bases, the J end lost 3 bases, and 10 bases lay between the germline ends. Germline CDR1 reads DFQATT; CDR2 reads SNEGSKA (reference sequence). The CDR3 loop reads CSGGGGYEQYF. CDR3 nucleotides: TGCAGTGGCGGGGGCGGCTACGAGCAGTACTTC.

The chain combines TRBV7-2 with TRBJ2-5, with TRBD2 matching 11 bases. The CDR3 length is 17 residues. V dropped 4 bases and J dropped 5; count of bases not matched to a gene: 12. CDR1 and CDR2 (germline): SGHTA, FQGNSA. DNA of the CDR3: TGTGCCAGCAGCTCACGGTCCATTTCTAGCGGGGGGGAGACCCAGTACTTC. Amino acid sequence: CASSSRSISSGGETQYF.